A selection of T cell receptor beta chains follows, all from one sample in a study of vaccination and CD4 T cells after COVID-19. The antigens of these receptors remain unknown. MiXCR, run by TCRdb on the PCR reads, gives a single entry per CDR3 protein. This sample carries about 9,100 distinct CDR3 sequences, around two thirds of them seen once, and the ten largest clones take around 40%. The sample was CD4+ T cells from blood, cultured in vitro. These receptors were obtained from a human donor who had recovered from COVID-19. The CDR3 runs from the conserved cysteine through the conserved F or W. D genes are given only for firm matches. Part of the rows lack a size; the others show once, few, many or a class for expanded clones.

>TRBV29-1|NA|TRBJ1-2|NA
TGCAGCGGGGGGACCTCCGAAGACGGCTACACCTTC
CSGGTSEDGYTF
>TRBV20-1|NA|TRBJ2-2|NA
TGCAGTGCTATTAACTCAACCTCGCGGGAGCTGTTTTTT
CSAINSTSRELFF
>TRBV6-4|NA|TRBJ1-2|TRBD1
TGTGCCAACAGTGCCTCCGGGACAGGGAATGGCTACACCTTC
CANSASGTGNGYTF
>TRBV19|NA|TRBJ1-1|NA
TGTGCCAGTAGTAAACAGGGAGTCGGGACTGAAGCTTTCTTT
CASSKQGVGTEAFF
>TRBV27|NA|TRBJ1-2|TRBD1
TGTGCCAGCAGTTTAAGGGGACAGGGCAGTCACCCGTTCTATGGCTACACCTTC
CASSLRGQGSHPFYGYTF
>TRBV12-3/TRBV12-4|few|TRBJ1-1|NA
TGTGCCAGCAGTTTAAGGAGGGCCGTGAACACTGAAGCTTTCTTT
CASSLRRAVNTEAFF
>TRBV12-3/TRBV12-4|once|TRBJ1-5|NA
TGTGCCAGCAGTTTCGGGGGGCGAGGTCAGCCCCAGCATTTT
CASSFGGRGQPQHF
>TRBV6-5|NA|TRBJ1-2|NA
TGTGCCAGCAGTTACGGCAGGAGCTATGGCTACACCTTC
CASSYGRSYGYTF
>TRBV20-1|once|TRBJ2-2|NA
TGCAGTGCTACGAACCCCAGAGGCACCGGGGAGCTGTTTTTT
CSATNPRGTGELFF
>TRBV6-1|NA|TRBJ1-5|NA
TGTGCCACGGGTGTCAATCAGCCCCAGCATTTT
CATGVNQPQHF
>TRBV29-1|once|TRBJ2-3|NA
TGCAGCGTTGAAGATCCCGGACCGAGCACAGATACGCAGTATTTT
CSVEDPGPSTDTQYF
>TRBV12-3/TRBV12-4|NA|TRBJ2-2|NA
TGTGCCAGCAGTAGGACCGGGGAGCTGTTTTTT
CASSRTGELFF
>TRBV2|NA|TRBJ2-1|NA
TGTGCCAGCAGTACTACAGCGTCGGGGGCGCCGGGTGAGCAGTTCTTC
CASSTTASGAPGEQFF
>TRBV20-1|NA|TRBJ1-5|NA
TGCAGTGCTTCCACTGATGGGAATCAGCCCCAGCATTTT
CSASTDGNQPQHF
>TRBV11-2|NA|TRBJ2-1|TRBD1
TGTGCCAGCAGCACACCCAGGGGGCCTCTCTACAATGAGCAGTTCTTC
CASSTPRGPLYNEQFF
>TRBV2|once|TRBJ1-4|TRBD1
TGTGCCAGCAGTGGGACAGGGCAGGGGAATGAAAAACTGTTTTTT
CASSGTGQGNEKLFF
>TRBV10-3|NA|TRBJ2-3|NA
TGTGCCATCAGTGGAGGGGGTACGGGAGGAAACACAGATACGCAGTATTTT
CAISGGGTGGNTDTQYF
>TRBV7-8|NA|TRBJ1-2|NA
TGTGCCAGCAGCTTGGTGTGGGGGGCGGATGGCTACACCTTC
CASSLVWGADGYTF
>TRBV7-2|once|TRBJ2-1|NA
TGTGCCAGCAGCTTAGGCCCCCTGGACAGCCAAATGCGCTCCTACAATGAGCAGTTCTTC
CASSLGPLDSQMRSYNEQFF
>TRBV27|NA|TRBJ1-5|TRBD1
TGTGCCAGCAGTTCTATCCTGACAGGGTTTCAGCCCCAGCATTTT
CASSSILTGFQPQHF
>TRBV12-3/TRBV12-4|NA|TRBJ1-2|NA
TGTGCCAGCAGTTTGGACAGTTCCTATGGCTACACCTTC
CASSLDSSYGYTF
>TRBV6-2/TRBV6-3|few|TRBJ1-1|NA
TGTGCCAGCAGTTACAGGGGGGGTAGACGGTTGAACACTGAAGCTTTCTTT
CASSYRGGRRLNTEAFF
>TRBV10-1|NA|TRBJ1-5|NA
TGCGCCAGCAGTGAGGCAGGGATCCATCAGCCCCAGCATTTT
CASSEAGIHQPQHF
>TRBV24-1|NA|TRBJ2-5|TRBD1
TGTGCCACCAGTCCTATACAGGGGGCGCGGAGACCGGACAAGACCCAGTACTTC
CATSPIQGARRPDKTQYF